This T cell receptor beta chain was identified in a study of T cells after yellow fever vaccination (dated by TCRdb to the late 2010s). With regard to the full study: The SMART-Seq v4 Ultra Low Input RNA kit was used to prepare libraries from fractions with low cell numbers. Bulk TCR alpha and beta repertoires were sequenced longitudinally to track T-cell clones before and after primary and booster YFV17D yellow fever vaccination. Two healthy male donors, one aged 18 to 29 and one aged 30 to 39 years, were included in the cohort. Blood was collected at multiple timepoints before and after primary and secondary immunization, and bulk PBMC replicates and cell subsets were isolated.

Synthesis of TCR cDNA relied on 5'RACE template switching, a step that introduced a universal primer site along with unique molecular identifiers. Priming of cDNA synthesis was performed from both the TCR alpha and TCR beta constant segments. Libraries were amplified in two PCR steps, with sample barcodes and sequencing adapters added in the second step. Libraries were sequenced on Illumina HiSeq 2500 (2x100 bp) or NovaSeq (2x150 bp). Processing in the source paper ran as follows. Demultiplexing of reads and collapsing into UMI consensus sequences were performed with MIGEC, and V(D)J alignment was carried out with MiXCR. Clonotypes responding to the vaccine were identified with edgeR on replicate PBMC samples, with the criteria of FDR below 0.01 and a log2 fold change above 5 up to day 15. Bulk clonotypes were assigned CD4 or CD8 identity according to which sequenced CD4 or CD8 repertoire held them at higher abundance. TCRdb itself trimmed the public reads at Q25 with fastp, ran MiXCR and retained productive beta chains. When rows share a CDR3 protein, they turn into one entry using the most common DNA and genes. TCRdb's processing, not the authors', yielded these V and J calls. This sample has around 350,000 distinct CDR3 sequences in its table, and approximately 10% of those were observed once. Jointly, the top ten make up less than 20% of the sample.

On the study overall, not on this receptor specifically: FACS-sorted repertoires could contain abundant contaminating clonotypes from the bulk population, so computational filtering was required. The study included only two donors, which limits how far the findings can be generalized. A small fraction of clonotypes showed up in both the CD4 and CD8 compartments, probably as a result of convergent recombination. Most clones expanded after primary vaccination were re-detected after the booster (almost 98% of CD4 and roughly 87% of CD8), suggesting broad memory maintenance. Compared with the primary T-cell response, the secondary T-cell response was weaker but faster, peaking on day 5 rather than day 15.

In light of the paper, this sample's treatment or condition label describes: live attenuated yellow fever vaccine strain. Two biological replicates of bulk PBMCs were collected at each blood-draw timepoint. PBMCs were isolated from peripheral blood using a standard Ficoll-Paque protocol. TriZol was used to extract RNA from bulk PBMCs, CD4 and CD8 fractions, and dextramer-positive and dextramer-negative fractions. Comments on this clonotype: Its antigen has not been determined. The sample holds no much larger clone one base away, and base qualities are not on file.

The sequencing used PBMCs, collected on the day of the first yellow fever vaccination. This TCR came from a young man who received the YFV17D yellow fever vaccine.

The CDR3 sequence is CASQAGTGIAGYEQFF. The DNA is as follows: TGTGCCAGCCAGGCCGGGACAGGGATCGCTGGGTATGAGCAGTTCTTC. The chain uses TRBV2 and TRBJ2-1, with 9 middle bases fitting TRBD1. CDR1 and CDR2 are read off the germline V gene as SNHLY and FYNNEI. Trimmed from V: 8 bases; trimmed from J: 8 bases; junction bases lacking a gene match: 16. There are 16 amino acids in the CDR3, from cysteine to phenylalanine inclusive. Only CDR3 DNA is held: 48 bases, read in frame from base 1.